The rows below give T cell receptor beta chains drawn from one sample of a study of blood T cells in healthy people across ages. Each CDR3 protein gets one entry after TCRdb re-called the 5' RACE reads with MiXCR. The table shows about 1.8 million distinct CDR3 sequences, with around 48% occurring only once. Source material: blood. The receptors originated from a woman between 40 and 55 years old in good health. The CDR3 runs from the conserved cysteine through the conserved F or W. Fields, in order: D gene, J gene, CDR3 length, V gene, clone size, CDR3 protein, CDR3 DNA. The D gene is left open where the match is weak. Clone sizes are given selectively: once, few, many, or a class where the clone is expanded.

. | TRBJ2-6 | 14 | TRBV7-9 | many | CASSSTSGANVLTF | TGTGCCAGCAGCAGTACCTCTGGGGCCAACGTCCTGACTTTC
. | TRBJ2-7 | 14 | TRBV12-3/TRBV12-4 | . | CASSHAWGSYEQYF | TGTGCCAGCAGCCATGCTTGGGGCTCCTACGAGCAGTACTTC
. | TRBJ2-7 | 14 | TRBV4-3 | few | CASSQVQGPREQYF | TGCGCCAGCAGCCAAGTACAGGGCCCCCGGGAGCAGTACTTC
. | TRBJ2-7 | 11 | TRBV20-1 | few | CSATGVYEQYF | TGCAGTGCTACCGGAGTCTACGAGCAGTACTTC
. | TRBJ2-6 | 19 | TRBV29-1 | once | CSVVYTPGHESSGANVLTF | TGCAGCGTCGTATACACCCCGGGACATGAAAGCTCTGGGGCCAACGTCCTGACTTTC
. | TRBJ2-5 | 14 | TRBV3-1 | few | CASSQRGYQETQYF | TGTGCCAGCAGCCAGAGAGGGTACCAGGAGACCCAGTACTTC
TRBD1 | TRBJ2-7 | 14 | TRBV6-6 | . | CASRSVRGRYEQYF | TGTGCCAGCAGATCGGTCAGGGGGCGGTACGAGCAGTACTTC
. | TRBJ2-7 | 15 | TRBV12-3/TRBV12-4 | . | CASSLGRPNLYEQYF | TGTGCCAGCAGTCTCGGACGGCCCAACCTCTACGAGCAGTACTTC
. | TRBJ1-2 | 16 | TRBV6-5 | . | CASSYLVAGANYGYTF | TGTGCCAGCAGTTACCTTGTGGCAGGGGCTAACTATGGCTACACCTTC
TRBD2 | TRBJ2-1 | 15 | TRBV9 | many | CASSGSGGNYNEQFF | TGTGCCAGCAGCGGTAGCGGGGGGAATTACAATGAGCAGTTCTTC
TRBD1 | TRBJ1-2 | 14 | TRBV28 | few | CASSSTGFGYGYTF | TGTGCCAGCAGTTCGACAGGGTTCGGCTATGGCTACACCTTC
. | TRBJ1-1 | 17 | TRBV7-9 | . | CASTNGVRAGMNTEAFF | TGTGCCAGCACCAATGGTGTTAGGGCGGGTATGAACACTGAAGCTTTCTTT
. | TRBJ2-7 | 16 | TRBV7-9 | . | CASSFPLGGGDYEQYF | TGTGCCAGCAGCTTTCCCTTGGGGGGAGGAGACTACGAGCAGTACTTC
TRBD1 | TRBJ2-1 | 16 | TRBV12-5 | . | CARDAFWDSFYNEQFF | TGTGCTAGGGACGCCTTCTGGGACAGTTTCTACAATGAGCAGTTCTTC
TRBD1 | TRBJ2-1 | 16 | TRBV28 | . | CASSLRQGYLYNEQFF | TGTGCCAGCAGCCTCCGACAGGGGTACCTCTACAATGAGCAGTTCTTC
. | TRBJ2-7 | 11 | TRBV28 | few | CASSGPREQYF | TGTGCCTCCTCGGGACCCCGCGAGCAGTACTTC
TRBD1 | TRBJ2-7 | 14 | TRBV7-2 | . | CASSYGTGFHEQYF | TGTGCCAGCAGCTACGGGACAGGGTTCCACGAGCAGTACTTC
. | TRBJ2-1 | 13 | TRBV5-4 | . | CASSWDPLGEQFF | TGTGCCAGCAGCTGGGACCCCCTGGGTGAGCAGTTCTTC
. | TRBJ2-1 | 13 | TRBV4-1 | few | CASSQSGNREQFF | TGCGCCAGCAGCCAATCCGGCAACCGGGAGCAGTTCTTC
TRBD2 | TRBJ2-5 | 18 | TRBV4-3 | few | CASSQDRVGSGVKETQYF | TGCGCCAGCAGCCAAGATCGAGTTGGTAGCGGGGTGAAAGAGACCCAGTACTTC
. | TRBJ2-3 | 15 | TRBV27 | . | CASSWSGAGTDTQYF | TGTGCCAGCAGTTGGAGTGGGGCAGGAACAGATACGCAGTATTTT
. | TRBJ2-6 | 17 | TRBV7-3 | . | CASSLTQVSSGANVLTF | TGTGCCAGCAGCTTAACTCAAGTTTCGTCTGGGGCCAACGTCCTGACTTTC
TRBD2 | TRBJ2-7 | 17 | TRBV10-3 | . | CAISESGASGGANEQYF | TGTGCCATCAGTGAGTCGGGAGCTAGCGGGGGGGCGAATGAGCAGTACTTC
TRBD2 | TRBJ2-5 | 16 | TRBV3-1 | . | CASSQTSGGRGETQYF | TGTGCCAGCAGCCAAACTAGCGGGGGGCGAGGGGAGACCCAGTACTTC
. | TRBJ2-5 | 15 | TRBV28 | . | CASSVDPGPQETQYF | TGTGCCAGCAGTGTGGACCCGGGGCCCCAAGAGACCCAGTACTTC
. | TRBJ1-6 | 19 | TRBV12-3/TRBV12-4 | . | CAGSPRGYYGEDYNSPLHF | TGTGCCGGCAGTCCCCGGGGTTATTACGGTGAGGACTATAATTCACCCCTCCACTTT
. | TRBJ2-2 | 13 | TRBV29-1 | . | CSVQETRSGELFF | TGCAGCGTTCAGGAGACACGAAGCGGGGAGCTGTTTTTT
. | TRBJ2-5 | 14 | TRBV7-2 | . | CASSPGRTFPEQYF | TGTGCCAGCAGTCCGGGACGTACCTTTCCGGAGCAGTACTTC
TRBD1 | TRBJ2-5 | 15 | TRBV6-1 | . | CASSRGGTGGGEQYF | TGTGCCAGCAGCCGAGGTGGGACAGGGGGCGGGGAGCAGTACTTC
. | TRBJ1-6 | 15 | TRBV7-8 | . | CASRPPGRTNSPLHF | TGTGCCAGCAGACCCCCGGGACGGACTAATTCACCCCTCCACTTT
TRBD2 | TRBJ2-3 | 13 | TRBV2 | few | CASKGGAGDTQYF | TGTGCCAGCAAGGGAGGGGCAGGAGATACGCAGTATTTT
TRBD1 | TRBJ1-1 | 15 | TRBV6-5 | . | CASSSPDRGITEAFF | TGTGCCAGCAGTTCCCCGGACAGGGGTATCACTGAAGCTTTCTTT
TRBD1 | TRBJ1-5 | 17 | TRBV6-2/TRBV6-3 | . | CASSYQLGTVLNQPQHF | TGTGCCAGCAGTTACCAACTTGGGACAGTCCTCAATCAGCCCCAGCATTTT
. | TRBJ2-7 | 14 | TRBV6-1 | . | CASPREQPSYEQYF | TGTGCCAGCCCTAGGGAACAACCATCCTACGAGCAGTACTTC
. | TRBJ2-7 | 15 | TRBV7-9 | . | CASSLDWLSTYEQYF | TGTGCCAGCAGCTTAGATTGGCTGAGTACCTACGAGCAGTACTTC
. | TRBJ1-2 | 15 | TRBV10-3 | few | CAISAGSLLNYGYTF | TGTGCCATCAGTGCTGGGAGCCTACTAAACTATGGCTACACCTTC
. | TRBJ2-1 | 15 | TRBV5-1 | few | CASSAPRGGAREQFF | TGCGCCAGCAGCGCCCCTAGGGGGGGGGCCCGTGAGCAGTTCTTC